A selection of T cell receptor beta chains follows, all from one sample in a study of OX40 agonist ivuxolimab in advanced cancers. Measured with immunoSEQ multiplex PCR; TCRdb has only the in-frame clones, and not every one. In the table there are some 43,000 clones, about nine tenths of which are singletons. The material was CD4+ or CD8+ T cells sorted from blood, obtained in a trial of the OX40 agonist ivuxolimab. These receptors all come from an adult with an advanced solid tumor such as melanoma, head and neck, liver or kidney cancer. The CDR3 runs from the conserved cysteine through the conserved F or W. A D gene is named only where the DNA matches it firmly. Clone size is not always given. Where it is, it says once, few, many or a class for expanded clones.

V	J	size	D	CDR3	DNA
TRBV30	TRBJ2-7	-	-	CAWGSALTYEQYF	TGTGCCTGGGGTTCGGCGCTAACCTACGAGCAGTACTTC
TRBV19	TRBJ2-1	-	TRBD1	CASSMARGNYNEQFF	TGTGCCAGTAGTATGGCCAGGGGGAACTACAATGAGCAGTTCTTC
TRBV27	TRBJ2-1	-	TRBD2	CASSSGLAGIIGEQFF	TGTGCCAGCAGTTCGGGACTAGCGGGGATAATCGGTGAGCAGTTCTTC
TRBV27	TRBJ2-1	-	-	CASRSMSGEAGEQFF	TGTGCCAGCAGAAGTATGTCGGGAGAAGCCGGTGAGCAGTTCTTC
TRBV7-2	TRBJ1-2	-	TRBD1	CASSLSGQGVGGYTF	TGTGCCAGCAGCTTATCGGGTCAGGGGGTTGGAGGCTACACCTTC
TRBV4-2	TRBJ1-1	-	-	CASSPWGSENTEAFF	TGTGCCAGCAGCCCGTGGGGCAGTGAGAACACTGAAGCTTTCTTT
TRBV27	TRBJ1-6	few	-	CASSLMSANSPLHF	TGTGCCAGCAGTTTAATGTCGGCCAATTCACCCCTCCACTTT
TRBV7-9	TRBJ1-6	-	-	CASSFTQSPLHF	TGTGCCAGCAGTTTCACACAGTCACCCCTCCACTTT
TRBV22-1	TRBJ1-2	-	-	CPGRRQGTRKTYGYTF	TGTCCTGGGAGGAGACAGGGAACGAGAAAGACCTATGGCTACACCTTC
TRBV11-2	TRBJ2-1	few	-	CASSFGDRRSYNEQFF	TGTGCCAGCAGCTTTGGAGACAGGCGTTCCTACAATGAGCAGTTCTTC
TRBV28	TRBJ2-7	-	-	CASRMGGYEQYF	TGTGCCAGCAGGATGGGGGGTTACGAGCAGTACTTC
TRBV7-3	TRBJ2-1	-	TRBD1	CASSLGQGRYNEQFF	TGTGCCAGCAGCTTGGGACAGGGGCGATACAATGAGCAGTTCTTC
TRBV18	TRBJ2-7	-	-	CASSALSAASYEQYF	TGTGCCAGCTCAGCCCTGTCGGCAGCCTCCTACGAGCAGTACTTC
TRBV5-1	TRBJ2-2	-	-	CASSLGGQDGELFF	TGCGCCAGCAGCTTAGGGGGGCAAGACGGGGAGCTGTTTTTT
TRBV5-1	TRBJ2-1	once	-	CASSSRADYNEQFF	TGCGCCAGCAGCTCTCGGGCAGACTACAATGAGCAGTTCTTC
TRBV6-6	TRBJ1-2	-	-	CASSVSRNYGYTF	TGTGCCAGCAGTGTCTCGAGGAACTATGGCTACACCTTC
TRBV27	TRBJ2-7	few	TRBD1	CASQGGDRGIYEQYF	TGTGCCTCCCAAGGGGGGGACAGGGGAATTTACGAGCAGTACTTC
TRBV11-2	TRBJ2-3	-	TRBD2	CASSLLASGTDTQYF	TGTGCCAGCAGCTTATTAGCTAGCGGGACCGATACGCAGTATTTT
TRBV30	TRBJ2-7	-	TRBD2	CAWSGGAGRAEQYF	TGTGCCTGGAGCGGGGGGGCGGGGAGGGCCGAGCAGTACTTC
TRBV7-2	TRBJ1-4	few	-	CASSLNSMSTNEKLFF	TGTGCCAGCAGCTTAAACTCGATGTCAACTAATGAAAAACTGTTTTTT
TRBV28	TRBJ2-6	-	-	CASRGGTGANVLTF	TGTGCCAGCAGAGGAGGGACTGGGGCCAACGTCCTGACTTTC
TRBV5-6	TRBJ2-2	-	-	CASSLVEGARTGELFF	TGTGCCAGCAGCTTGGTGGAGGGGGCAAGAACCGGGGAGCTGTTTTTT
TRBV5-5	TRBJ1-1	once	TRBD1	CASSGQENTEAFF	TGTGCCAGCAGTGGACAGGAGAACACTGAAGCTTTCTTT
TRBV6-1	TRBJ1-1	-	-	CASAGRGSLEAFF	TGTGCCAGCGCCGGCCGGGGCAGCTTGGAAGCTTTCTTT